The 17 T cell receptor beta chains below all came from one sample that was sequenced in a study of cytomegalovirus exposure and HLA in healthy donors. A multiplex PCR was run with 60 Vbeta primers and 13 Jbeta primers. Clones were read by immunoSEQ multiplex PCR, and TCRdb kept only the in-frame ones, dropping some. The sample records some 91,000 clones, roughly two thirds being singletons. The specimen was PBMCs. Every receptor here comes from a human donor in good health.

The CDR3 DNA follows: TGTGCCAGCAGCTTGGGGACTGGCAAAGAGACCCAGTACTTC. Translated, it gives CASSLGTGKETQYF. V gene TRBV11-2 combines with J gene TRBJ2-5; the D gene is possibly TRBD2 (6 bases). Germline CDR1 reads SGHAT; CDR2 reads FQNNGV. This CDR3 has 14 amino acids. V was pared by 3 bases and J by 3 bases, with 11 bases between.

In its sample, this clone was seen a few times. The chain joins TRBV19 to TRBJ1-5; D not certain. V dropped 2 bases and J dropped 0 bases, with 8 bases sitting between them. This CDR3 is built from 15 residues. The V gene's germline CDR1 is LNHDA and CDR2 SQIVND (reference sequence). The CDR3 reads CASSITGYSNQPQHF. The CDR3 DNA reads TGTGCCAGTAGTATAACGGGTTATAGCAATCAGCCCCAGCATTTT.

The genes are TRBV4-1 and TRBJ2-3, with 10 positions matching TRBD2. The length of the CDR3 is 16 residues. The germline CDR1 and CDR2 sequences are MGHRA and YSYEKL. V lost 3 bases to trimming and J lost 4 bases; unmatched junction nucleotides: 7. The CDR3 bases are TGCGCCAGCAGCCACAGAGGGACTAGCGAGGCAGATACGCAGTATTTT. Translating it yields CASSHRGTSEADTQYF.

This chain links TRBV15 with TRBJ2-7; 15 nucleotides agree with TRBD2. Germline CDR1 and CDR2: LNHNV and YYDKDF (reference sequence). Unmatched junction bases numbered 4, after V lost 5 bases and J lost 5 bases. The CDR3 loop spans 15 amino acids. The CDR3 sequence: CATSGTSGGIHEQYF. The CDR3 nucleotides are TGTGCCACCAGCGGGACTAGCGGGGGGATCCACGAGCAGTACTTC.

The chain links TRBV9 to TRBJ2-2; maybe TRBD2 (5 bases). Trimming pared 0 bases from V and 7 bases from J, leaving 25 bases between. The CDR3 has 19 amino acids. The germline CDR1 and CDR2 sequences are SGDLS and YYNGEE. CDR3 DNA sequence: TGTGCCAGCAGCGTAGGTAGCCGTCCGGGGTCAGGAGCAGGCGGGGAGCTGTTTTTT. This encodes CASSVGSRPGSGAGGELFF.

The chain recombines TRBV13 with TRBJ2-7, with D unclear. Germline CDR1 reads PRHDT; CDR2 reads FYEKMQ (reference sequence). Trimming took off 1 base at V and 2 bases at J, with 9 bases between the two ends. CDR3 size: 14 residues. In nucleotides, the CDR3 is TGTGCCAGCAGCTTAGCGGGTGCCCCCTACGAGCAGTACTTC. Translated: CASSLAGAPYEQYF. Using reference TRBV13 and TRBJ2-7 for the parts outside the CDR3, the full variable domain is AAGVIQSPRHLIKEKRETATLKCYPIPRHDTVYWYQQGPGQDPQFLISFYEKMQSDKGSIPDRFSAQQFSDYHSELNMSSLELGDSALYFCASSLAGAPYEQYFGPGTRLTVT.

This chain links TRBV5-5 with TRBJ2-2; D is perhaps TRBD2 (6 bases). Germline lookup yields CDR1 SGHKS and CDR2 YYEKEE (reference sequence). There are 16 residues in the CDR3. V was cut by 0 bases and J by 0 bases, with 9 bases left in between. CDR3: CASSLGRGTNTGELFF. The CDR3 DNA follows: TGTGCCAGCAGCTTGGGGCGGGGTACGAACACCGGGGAGCTGTTTTTT.

This clone was detected once. The rearrangement links TRBV7-6 to TRBJ2-5; D gene uncertain. V was cut by 0 bases and J by 5 bases, with 7 bases left in between. Germline-derived CDR1 and CDR2 are SGHVS and FNYEAQ. This CDR3 comprises 13 residues. The chain's CDR3 is CASSLAPLETQYF. The CDR3 nucleotides are TGTGCCAGCAGCTTAGCCCCCCTGGAGACCCAGTACTTC.

This chain joins TRBV5-1 and TRBJ2-7, with a possible D match to TRBD1 (6 bases). Germline values: CDR1 SGHRS, CDR2 YFSETQ. Deletions cut 2 bases from V and 3 bases from J, with 12 bases between. CDR3 size: 14 residues. CDR3 in DNA: TGCGCCAGCAGCTTATTGCAGGGGAACTACGAGCAGTACTTC. Translating gives CASSLLQGNYEQYF.

The chain recombines TRBV5-4 with TRBJ2-5; TRBD2 might be the D (6 bases). The CDR3 loop spans 13 amino acids. CDR1 and CDR2 (germline): SGHNT, YYREEE (reference sequence). Trimming took 4 bases from V and 3 from J, leaving 10 bases between them. CDR3 nucleotides: TGTGCCAGCAGCCGACGCGGGGAAGAGACCCAGTACTTC. Its translation is CASSRRGEETQYF.

For this clone: The junction shows a germline mismatch at one end, possibly a read error. The sample contains more than one DNA sequence encoding this CDR3. J is TRBJ1-1 and V is TRBV7-9; D is undetermined. This CDR3 contains 15 residues. Germline CDR1 SEHNR, CDR2 FQNEAQ (reference sequence). In DNA form, the CDR3 reads TGTGCAAGCAGCTACATCTCGGCAGGGAACACTGAAGCTTTCTTT. This translates into CASSYISAGNTEAFF.

This clone was seen once. The chain links TRBV4-1 to TRBJ2-2; D call uncertain. Trimming removed 0 bases from V and 1 base from J, with 9 bases in between. Germline V lookup: CDR1 MGHRA, CDR2 YSYEKL. CDR3 length equals 16 residues. The CDR3 DNA follows: TGCGCCAGCAGCCAAGAATCTGGCAGGAACACCGGGGAGCTGTTTTTT. It codes for CASSQESGRNTGELFF.

V usage is TRBV5-8 and J usage is TRBJ1-6, with TRBD1 as a possible D gene (6 bases). V lost 4 bases, J lost 8 bases, and 19 bases lay in between. The CDR3 length is 16 residues. Germline lookup yields CDR1 SGHTS and CDR2 YDEGEE. CDR3 sequence reads: CASSLMGATFYSPLHF. The CDR3 DNA is TGTGCCAGCAGCCTCATGGGGGCGACCTTTTATTCACCCCTCCACTTT.

The chain joins TRBV7-3 to TRBJ2-3; 10 nucleotides agree with TRBD2. Germline trimming cut 5 bases from V and 0 bases from J; bases unmatched to any gene: 17. CDR3 length equals 20 residues. Germline V gene sequence: CDR1 SGHTA, CDR2 FQGTGA. This CDR3 is CASSVNRTSGGGSSTDTQYF. DNA of the CDR3: TGTGCCAGCAGCGTTAACAGGACAAGCGGGGGGGGATCCAGCACAGATACGCAGTATTTT.

This clone was detected a few times. The CDR3 is CAISGGGYSGNTIYF. The CDR3 DNA sequence: TGTGCCATCAGTGGCGGCGGGTACTCTGGAAACACCATATATTTT. V and J are TRBV10-3 and TRBJ1-3; D remains unclear. CDR3 size: 15 residues. The germline V and J ends were trimmed by 4 bases and 0 bases, with 10 bases remaining between them. Germline CDR1 is ENHRY and CDR2 is SYGVKD.

The genes are TRBV9 and TRBJ2-3, with 11 bases lining up with TRBD2. CDR1 and CDR2 from the germline V gene are SGDLS and YYNGEE. V lost 2 bases, J lost 5 bases, and 7 bases stayed unmatched. The CDR3 has 16 amino acids. CDR3 region: CASSVSSGGPGDTQYF. In DNA form, the CDR3 reads TGTGCCAGCAGCGTCTCTAGCGGGGGGCCAGGAGATACGCAGTATTTT.

This clone was recorded once. The J gene is TRBJ2-7, the V gene TRBV11-2; D is possibly TRBD1 (6 bases). Trimming cost V 2 bases and J 5 bases, with 13 bases left between them. Germline assignment: CDR1 SGHAT and CDR2 FQNNGV. The length of the CDR3 is 14 residues. The CDR3 sequence: CASSLSTGLHEQYF. CDR3 nucleotides: TGTGCCAGCAGCTTATCAACAGGGCTCCACGAGCAGTACTTC.